This note documents a single TCR beta chain sequence. What it recognizes is unknown. Treatment of the sample: oral pan-JAK inhibitor, 5-10 mg twice daily. This record comes from a study of CD8+ T cells in alopecia areata. Study-level information: Patients received oral tofacitinib, 5 to 10 mg twice daily, for moderate-to-severe alopecia areata. Study-level points and caveats: Among the 100 top clones, expanded CD8+ clones, like scalp clonality, were significantly decreased by tofacitinib. Having just one nonresponder leaves the connection between baseline CD8+ expansion and response unresolved.

Extraction and reverse transcription of RNA yielded cDNA as the sequencing template. Produced via immunoSEQ multiplex PCR; TCRdb's table is partial and in-frame only. The sample includes roughly 100,000 clones, about nine tenths of them seen just once. The length of the CDR3 is 15 residues. The V and J ends lost 3 bases and 6 bases, in that order; junction bases with no gene match: 7. Germline V CDR1 and CDR2: SGHVS, FNYEAQ. The chain joins TRBV7-6 to TRBJ2-1; 8 bases agree with TRBD2. The sequencing here drew on CD8+ T cells sorted from blood, taken between weeks 30 and 35, from a patient treated with tofacitinib. The clonotype comes from a human donor with alopecia areata. In DNA, the CDR3 is TGTGCCAGCAGCTTCGGGAAGCGGGAGACCAATGAGCAGTTCTTC. Translation gives CASSFGKRETNEQFF.